This T cell receptor beta chain stems from a study of patients and donors after allogeneic stem cell transplantation. Germline-derived CDR1 and CDR2 are MNHEY and SVGEGT. V lost 6 bases, J lost 2 bases, and 11 bases lay in between. The CDR3 has 15 amino acids. From the RT-PCR reads, TCRdb called clonotypes with MiXCR, one entry per CDR3 protein. The sample lists 920,000 or so distinct CDR3 sequences; around 17% were seen once. A few counts support this clonotype. Sequencing used blood, either unsorted or a sorted T cell fraction (not recorded which). This receptor was obtained from a human donor who was either an allogeneic HSCT recipient or a stem cell or donor lymphocyte infusion donor (not recorded which). It is not recorded whose cells these are; they may come from a transplant donor. The chain recombines TRBV6-2 or TRBV6-3 with TRBJ1-6, with D uncertain. This chain's CDR3 is CASRSAETYNSPLHF. In nucleotides, the CDR3 is TGTGCCAGCAGGTCGGCGGAGACCTATAATTCACCCCTCCACTTT.